Listed below are T cell receptor beta chains from one sample, sequenced in a study of T cell responses to AZD1222 COVID-19 vaccine. The data were produced by immunoSEQ multiplex PCR, yet TCRdb's version contains in-frame clones alone and is incomplete. The sample includes 150,000 to 200,000 clones, roughly 92% seen only once; the top ten take approximately 1.3%. Source: peripheral blood, taken 28 days after the second AZD1222 dose. These receptor sequences come from an adult who received the AZD1222 COVID-19 vaccine. Each CDR3 is given with its conserved first and last residue. The D gene is left open where the match is weak. A clone size is listed for some rows: how often the clone was seen (once, few, many), or a class if it is expanded.

J gene | V gene | D gene | clone size | CDR3 protein | CDR3 DNA
TRBJ2-6 | TRBV19 | NA | NA | CASSIFVGGQTGANVLTF | TGTGCCAGTAGTATATTCGTCGGGGGGCAAACTGGGGCCAACGTCCTGACTTTC
TRBJ1-1 | TRBV27 | NA | NA | CASSLSRGPNTEAFF | TGTGCCAGCAGTTTATCGAGGGGCCCGAACACTGAAGCTTTCTTT
TRBJ2-7 | TRBV7-9 | NA | few | CASSLGSGEQYF | TGTGCCAGCAGCTTAGGATCGGGGGAGCAGTACTTC
TRBJ1-5 | TRBV5-6 | TRBD1 | NA | CASSSRGTGGQPQHF | TGTGCCAGCAGCAGCAGAGGGACAGGGGGCCAGCCCCAGCATTTT
TRBJ1-2 | TRBV7-2 | NA | few | CASSLDSQGWYGYTF | TGTGCCAGCAGCTTAGACTCGCAGGGATGGTATGGCTACACCTTC
TRBJ1-5 | TRBV20-1 | NA | NA | CSAGHNQPQHF | TGCAGTGCAGGGCACAATCAGCCCCAGCATTTT
TRBJ1-1 | TRBV4-1 | NA | NA | CASSPTGLMMNTEAFF | TGCGCCAGCAGCCCGACAGGCCTCATGATGAACACTGAAGCTTTCTTT
TRBJ2-7 | TRBV12-5 | NA | NA | CAAKDNLYEQYF | TGTGCTGCAAAGGACAACCTCTACGAGCAGTACTTC
TRBJ2-4 | TRBV28 | TRBD2 | NA | CASSFRTGTSSSIQYF | TGTGCCAGCAGTTTCCGGACCGGGACTAGTAGCAGCATTCAGTACTTC
TRBJ1-4 | TRBV6-2/TRBV6-3 | TRBD1 | NA | CASSGGQGTSSTNEKLFF | TGTGCCAGCAGTGGAGGACAGGGGACGTCTTCAACTAATGAAAAACTGTTTTTT
TRBJ1-1 | TRBV20-1 | NA | NA | CSARKGEAFF | TGCAGTGCTAGAAAGGGGGAAGCTTTCTTT
TRBJ1-5 | TRBV19 | TRBD1 | NA | CASSSTGAQPQHF | TGTGCCAGTAGTTCAACAGGGGCTCAGCCCCAGCATTTT
TRBJ1-2 | TRBV6-6 | NA | NA | CASSLAGNVAYTF | TGTGCCAGCAGCTTGGCCGGGAATGTGGCTTACACCTTC
TRBJ2-1 | TRBV12-5 | TRBD1 | NA | CASGSADRGFWNEQFF | TGTGCTAGTGGTTCCGCCGACAGGGGTTTTTGGAATGAGCAGTTCTTC
TRBJ1-5 | TRBV28 | NA | NA | CASENGGRTQPQHF | TGTGCCAGCGAGAACGGGGGGCGAACTCAGCCCCAGCATTTT
TRBJ2-2 | TRBV7-3 | NA | NA | CASSLGANTGELFF | TGTGCCAGCAGCTTGGGAGCAAACACCGGGGAGCTGTTTTTT
TRBJ2-1 | TRBV10-3 | NA | NA | CATGRDMGNEQFF | TGTGCCACCGGCCGGGACATGGGAAATGAGCAGTTCTTC
TRBJ1-3 | TRBV27 | NA | NA | CASRITGGGASGNTIYF | TGTGCCAGCAGAATCACCGGCGGGGGGGCGAGTGGAAACACCATATATTTT
TRBJ2-7 | TRBV7-8 | TRBD1 | NA | CASSRPGTQGADEQYF | TGTGCCAGCAGTCGGCCCGGAACACAGGGGGCTGACGAGCAGTACTTC
TRBJ1-2 | TRBV27 | NA | NA | CASSQPGTVYGYTF | TGTGCCAGCAGTCAACCAGGGACCGTCTATGGCTACACCTTC
TRBJ2-7 | TRBV29-1 | NA | once | CSVAAGQGFPDEQYF | TGCAGCGTTGCGGCCGGGCAGGGCTTTCCGGACGAGCAGTACTTC
TRBJ1-5 | TRBV19 | NA | NA | CASSMGLHSNQPQHF | TGTGCCAGTAGTATGGGGCTGCATAGCAATCAGCCCCAGCATTTT
TRBJ1-1 | TRBV10-3 | TRBD1 | NA | CAISEFRDSGTEAFF | TGTGCCATCAGTGAGTTTAGGGACAGTGGAACTGAAGCTTTCTTT
TRBJ2-4 | TRBV6-5 | NA | once | CASRTGGPAKNIQYF | TGTGCCAGCCGAACCGGGGGTCCAGCCAAAAACATTCAGTACTTC
TRBJ1-5 | TRBV19 | NA | NA | CASSTQGGGQPQHF | TGTGCCAGTAGTACTCAAGGGGGTGGCCAGCCCCAGCATTTT
TRBJ2-7 | TRBV7-9 | TRBD2 | NA | CASSSRLAGDSGQYF | TGTGCCAGCAGCTCGAGACTAGCGGGAGATTCGGGGCAGTACTTC
TRBJ2-1 | TRBV21-1 | NA | NA | CAMQWTPNYNEQFF | TGTGCCATGCAGTGGACACCCAACTACAATGAGCAGTTCTTC
TRBJ2-2 | TRBV15 | NA | NA | CATSRAILRDGANTGELFF | TGTGCCACCAGCAGAGCAATCCTCCGGGACGGAGCGAACACCGGGGAGCTGTTTTTT
TRBJ2-1 | TRBV28 | TRBD2 | NA | CASSPLAVSYNEQFF | TGTGCCAGCAGTCCACTAGCGGTGTCCTACAATGAGCAGTTCTTC
TRBJ2-7 | TRBV6-5 | NA | NA | CAIAKQDWIYEQYF | TGTGCCATCGCTAAACAGGATTGGATCTACGAGCAGTACTTC
TRBJ2-5 | TRBV25-1 | NA | NA | CASSEWGAKETQYF | TGTGCCAGCAGTGAATGGGGGGCCAAAGAGACCCAGTACTTC
TRBJ2-7 | TRBV5-6 | NA | NA | CASSFRSRSYEQYF | TGTGCCAGCAGCTTTCGGAGTAGGTCCTACGAGCAGTACTTC
TRBJ2-1 | TRBV7-3 | TRBD2 | NA | CASSSRLAGHNEQFF | TGTGCCAGCAGCTCCAGACTAGCGGGTCACAATGAGCAGTTCTTC
TRBJ2-7 | TRBV2 | NA | NA | CASQQDRPYEQYF | TGTGCCAGCCAGCAAGACAGGCCCTACGAGCAGTACTTC
TRBJ2-5 | TRBV9 | TRBD2 | once | CASSAGSSGFLTETQYF | TGTGCCAGCAGCGCCGGTTCTAGCGGGTTTCTCACAGAGACCCAGTACTTC
TRBJ2-5 | TRBV5-1 | TRBD2 | NA | CASSLAGTSGQETQYF | TGCGCCAGCAGCTTAGCCGGGACTAGTGGTCAAGAGACCCAGTACTTC
TRBJ2-1 | TRBV5-1 | TRBD2 | NA | CASSPIRGRARNEQFF | TGCGCCAGCAGCCCCATTCGCGGGAGGGCCAGGAATGAGCAGTTCTTC